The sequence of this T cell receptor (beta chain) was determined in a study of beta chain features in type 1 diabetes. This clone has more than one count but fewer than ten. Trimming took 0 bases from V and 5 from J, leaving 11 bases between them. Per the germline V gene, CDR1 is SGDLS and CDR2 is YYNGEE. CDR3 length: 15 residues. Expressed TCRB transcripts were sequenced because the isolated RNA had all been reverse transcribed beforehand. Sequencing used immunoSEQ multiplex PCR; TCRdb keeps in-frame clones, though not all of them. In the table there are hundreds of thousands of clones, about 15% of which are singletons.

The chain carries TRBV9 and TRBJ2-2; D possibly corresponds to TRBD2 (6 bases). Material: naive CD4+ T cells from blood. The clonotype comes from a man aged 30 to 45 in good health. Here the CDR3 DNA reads TGTGCCAGCAGCGTAGCGGTGGGAGGTACCGGGGAGCTGTTTTTT. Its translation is CASSVAVGGTGELFF.